A selection of T cell receptor beta chains follows, all from one sample in a study of blood T cell repertoires in COVID-19. Profiling relied on immunoSEQ multiplex PCR, and the TCRdb table lists in-frame clones only, not all of them. The sample contains about 59,000 clones, less than 85% of which appear only once. The sample comprised peripheral blood. These receptors all stem from a woman in her 50s with active or convalescent COVID-19. CDR3s include the opening cysteine and the closing phenylalanine or tryptophan. A D gene is named only where the DNA matches it firmly. Clone size, where shown, is once, few, many, or a class for clones that have expanded.

TRBD1	16	TRBV7-9	.	TRBJ1-1	TGTGCCAGCAGCCCGCCGGGACAGGGAATGAACACTGAAGCTTTCTTT	CASSPPGQGMNTEAFF
.	13	TRBV6-6	.	TRBJ2-2	TGTGCCAGCTTAGGGGGGAACACCGGGGAGCTGTTTTTT	CASLGGNTGELFF
.	15	TRBV5-4	.	TRBJ1-2	TGTGCCAGCAGCTTCCCCACAGGGATTAACTATGGCTACACCTTC	CASSFPTGINYGYTF
.	14	TRBV5-1	.	TRBJ1-6	TGCGCCAGCAGCTTGGGAGCGGATAATTCACCCCTCCACTTT	CASSLGADNSPLHF
.	15	TRBV19	.	TRBJ2-1	TGTGCCAGTGGCCGCGGAAGCCGAGCGACCAGTGAGCAGTTCTTC	CASGRGSRATSEQFF
.	15	TRBV7-9	.	TRBJ2-5	TGTGCCAGCAGCTTGGTACGGGGGACTGAAGAGACCCAGTACTTC	CASSLVRGTEETQYF
TRBD1	15	TRBV6-5	once	TRBJ2-1	TGTGCCAGCAGCCCCCGGACAGGGCCCTACAATGAGCAGTTCTTC	CASSPRTGPYNEQFF
.	16	TRBV5-1	few	TRBJ2-1	TGCGCCAGCAGCCCTAGCCCTCCTCCCTCCTACAATGAGCAGTTCTTC	CASSPSPPPSYNEQFF
.	17	TRBV2	.	TRBJ2-7	TGTGCCAGCAGAATAACCCCACTAGTGGGAGTTTGGTACGAGCAGTACTTC	CASRITPLVGVWYEQYF
TRBD1	15	TRBV18	few	TRBJ1-6	TGTGCCAGCTCACCAGCAGGGGGATATAATTCACCCCTCCACTTT	CASSPAGGYNSPLHF
TRBD1	17	TRBV28	.	TRBJ1-6	TGTGCCACCGCACTTCGACAGGGGGTATCCTATAATTCACCCCTCCACTTT	CATALRQGVSYNSPLHF
TRBD1	14	TRBV5-1	.	TRBJ1-1	TGCGCCAGCAGCCCCGGACAGGGAATAGCTGAAGCTTTCTTT	CASSPGQGIAEAFF
.	16	TRBV19	few	TRBJ1-5	TGTGCCAGTAGTGAAGGGGGAGGGATGAGCAATCAGCCCCAGCATTTT	CASSEGGGMSNQPQHF
.	15	TRBV19	.	TRBJ2-1	TGTGCCAGTAGTCCTTCCCCCGGCGGGGTCAATGAGCAGTTCTTC	CASSPSPGGVNEQFF
TRBD2	15	TRBV5-1	.	TRBJ2-7	TGCGCCAGCAGCTTGACTAGCGGGATCTCCTACGAGCAGTACTTC	CASSLTSGISYEQYF
.	13	TRBV3-1/TRBV3-2	.	TRBJ2-1	TGTGCCAGCAGCCGACTAGTTTACAATGAGCAGTTCTTC	CASSRLVYNEQFF
TRBD1	14	TRBV4-2	.	TRBJ1-2	TGTGCCAGCAGCCAGGGGACAGACTACTATGGCTACACCTTC	CASSQGTDYYGYTF
.	12	TRBV6-5	.	TRBJ1-3	TGTGCCAGCCGGGCCGGGGTAAACACCATATATTTT	CASRAGVNTIYF
TRBD2	16	TRBV7-2	.	TRBJ2-3	TGTGCCAGCAGCTCGTCGGGGCGGGGGTTCACAGATACGCAGTATTTT	CASSSSGRGFTDTQYF
.	15	TRBV2	.	TRBJ1-1	TGTGCCAGCAGCACCCAAAGAGTTTTGAACACTGAAGCTTTCTTT	CASSTQRVLNTEAFF
TRBD2	16	TRBV15	.	TRBJ2-1	TGTGCCACCAGCAGTGGAAGGACTAGCGATCCCAATGAGCAGTTCTTC	CATSSGRTSDPNEQFF
TRBD2	15	TRBV19	.	TRBJ2-3	TGTGCCAGTAGTATAAAAGCGGGAGGCACAGATACGCAGTATTTT	CASSIKAGGTDTQYF
TRBD2	19	TRBV11-2	.	TRBJ2-4	TGTGCCAGCAGCTTTGGGGGACTAGCGGGAGGTCGGGCCAAAAACATTCAGTACTTC	CASSFGGLAGGRAKNIQYF
TRBD1	14	TRBV5-1	.	TRBJ1-1	TGCGCCAGCAGCCTACCCACAGGGGACACTGAAGCTTTCTTT	CASSLPTGDTEAFF
.	12	TRBV6-6	few	TRBJ2-1	TGTGCCAGCACGGCTGCCGGGTCAGAGAAGTTCTTC	CASTAAGSEKFF
.	14	TRBV5-4	.	TRBJ2-6	TGTGCCAGCAGGAGGGAATCTGGGGCCAACGTCCTGACTTTC	CASRRESGANVLTF
TRBD1	14	TRBV3-1/TRBV3-2	.	TRBJ1-2	TGTGCCAGCAGCCCGGACAGGGGCCAAGCGGGCTACACCTTC	CASSPDRGQAGYTF
.	12	TRBV7-9	.	TRBJ1-2	TGTGCCAGCAGCCTGGGGGGGGATGGCTACACCTTC	CASSLGGDGYTF
.	15	TRBV5-1	.	TRBJ2-5	TGCGCCAGCAGCTCCGCAGGGGCGGACCAAGAGACCCAGTACTTC	CASSSAGADQETQYF
.	15	TRBV5-1	.	TRBJ2-5	TGCGCCAGCAGCTTGGAAACGCCTACCCAAGAGACCCAGTACTTC	CASSLETPTQETQYF
.	15	TRBV5-4	many	TRBJ2-5	TGTGCCAGCAGCTTGTGGGGGGAGATGCAAGAGACCCAGTACTTC	CASSLWGEMQETQYF
.	13	TRBV5-1	few	TRBJ2-1	TGCGCCAGCATGGGCAGATCCTACAATGAGCAGTTCTTC	CASMGRSYNEQFF
.	11	TRBV7-9	once	TRBJ1-1	TGTGCCAGCAGCTTAAGCTGGGAAGCTTTCTTT	CASSLSWEAFF
TRBD1	14	TRBV27	.	TRBJ1-2	TGTGCCAGCAGTGAACAGGGGGCTGCCTATGGCTACACCTTC	CASSEQGAAYGYTF
.	16	TRBV6-1	.	TRBJ2-1	TGTGCCAGCAGTGAAAAAGGCGGAGGATCCTACAATGAGCAGTTCTTC	CASSEKGGGSYNEQFF
TRBD1	14	TRBV7-8	.	TRBJ2-2	TGTGCCAGCAGCTGGACAGGGGTGACCGGGGAGCTGTTTTTT	CASSWTGVTGELFF
.	16	TRBV3-1/TRBV3-2	once	TRBJ2-1	TGTGCCAGCAGCCAAGCACCAGGGCCCTCCTACAATGAGCAGTTCTTC	CASSQAPGPSYNEQFF
.	14	TRBV19	once	TRBJ1-2	TGTGCCAGTAGTACGCGGCAGGGGTACTATGGCTACACCTTC	CASSTRQGYYGYTF
.	12	TRBV4-1	.	TRBJ2-1	TGCGCCAGCAGCCATTTAGCCAGTGAGCAGTTCTTC	CASSHLASEQFF
.	11	TRBV29-1	few	TRBJ2-3	TGCAGCGTTGAAGGCGCGGAAACGCAGTATTTT	CSVEGAETQYF
TRBD2	15	TRBV27	.	TRBJ2-7	TGTGCCAGCAGACGTGAGCGGGAGAGCTCCTACGAGCAGTACTTC	CASRRERESSYEQYF
TRBD2	17	TRBV5-4	.	TRBJ2-7	TGTGCCAGCAGCTTGGACGGACTAGCGGGAGAGGACCGCGAGCAGTACTTC	CASSLDGLAGEDREQYF
.	13	TRBV6-4	.	TRBJ1-1	TGTGCCAGCAGCTCAACAGAGAACACTGAAGCTTTCTTT	CASSSTENTEAFF
TRBD1	13	TRBV5-6	.	TRBJ1-5	TGTGCCAGCAGCTGGACAGGGAATCAGCCCCAGCATTTT	CASSWTGNQPQHF